The subject of this entry is one T cell receptor (beta chain). The sample comes from a study of shared clonotypes between healthy human individuals. Using immunoSEQ multiplex PCR, the repertoire was profiled, and TCRdb retains in-frame clones only, with some absent. This table has millions of clones, roughly 91% appearing once. With 3 bases removed from V and 11 bases from J, the gap between germline ends came to 16 bases. The CDR3 runs to 13 residues. Germline values: CDR1 SGHAT, CDR2 FQNNGV. Naive CD8 cells, CD45RO-negative and positively selected for CCR7, excluded terminally differentiated effector memory CD45RA+ cells.

The chain employs TRBV11-2 and TRBJ1-1, with TRBD1 as a possible D gene (5 bases). This clonotype was obtained from a young man in good health. Some clones in this sample may be carry-over from other donors' samples. The sequenced sample consisted of naive CD8+ T cells from PBMCs. The CDR3 nucleotides are TGTGCCAGCAGCTTCGGGACGACGGGAGAGGCTTTCTTT. This translates into CASSFGTTGEAFF.